The present TCR beta chain was sequenced within a study of blood T cell repertoires in COVID-19. Study-level information: Sample material is recorded as cDNA or gDNA derived from T cells, B-cell-depleted T cells, or PBMCs.

In the original analysis: By means of reference gene primer amplification, nucleated cell counts were estimated. Using immunoSEQ multiplex PCR, the repertoire was profiled, and TCRdb retains in-frame clones only, with some absent. V and J calls and clone size come straight from that table; D and trimming were deduced from the DNA. In the table there are some 150,000 clones, approximately 80% of which are singletons. The germline V and J ends were trimmed by 5 bases and 4 bases, with 11 bases remaining between them. CDR3 length: 13 residues. Germline CDR1 KGHSH, CDR2 LQKENI. The rearrangement links TRBV18 to TRBJ1-1; D unresolved. The TCR was taken from a human donor with acute or convalescent COVID-19. The donor label of this sample is uncertain. Sequences were obtained from peripheral blood. The CDR3 bases are TGTGCCAGCTCAGCGGGGAGTCTCACTGAAGCTTTCTTT. Amino acids: CASSAGSLTEAFF.